This T cell receptor beta chain is drawn from a study of OX40 agonist ivuxolimab in advanced cancers. Study overall: Hepatocellular carcinoma, melanoma, renal cell or head and neck cancer affected the dose-escalation patients.

This CDR3 contains 15 residues. V shed 4 bases and J 2 bases; nucleotides not matched to a gene: 6. The germline V gene encodes CDR1 LNHDA and CDR2 SQIVND (reference sequence). Profiling relied on immunoSEQ multiplex PCR, and the TCRdb table lists in-frame clones only, not all of them. The table has tens of thousands of clones, roughly 91% seen once. The TCR originated in an adult with an advanced solid tumor such as melanoma, head and neck, liver or kidney cancer. The chain recombines TRBV19 with TRBJ2-3, with 7 bases lining up with TRBD2. The sample in question was CD4+ or CD8+ T cells sorted from blood, obtained in a trial of the OX40 agonist ivuxolimab. The CDR3 DNA reads TGTGCCAGTAGTAAGACGGGGACTAACACAGATACGCAGTATTTT. This codes for CASSKTGTNTDTQYF.